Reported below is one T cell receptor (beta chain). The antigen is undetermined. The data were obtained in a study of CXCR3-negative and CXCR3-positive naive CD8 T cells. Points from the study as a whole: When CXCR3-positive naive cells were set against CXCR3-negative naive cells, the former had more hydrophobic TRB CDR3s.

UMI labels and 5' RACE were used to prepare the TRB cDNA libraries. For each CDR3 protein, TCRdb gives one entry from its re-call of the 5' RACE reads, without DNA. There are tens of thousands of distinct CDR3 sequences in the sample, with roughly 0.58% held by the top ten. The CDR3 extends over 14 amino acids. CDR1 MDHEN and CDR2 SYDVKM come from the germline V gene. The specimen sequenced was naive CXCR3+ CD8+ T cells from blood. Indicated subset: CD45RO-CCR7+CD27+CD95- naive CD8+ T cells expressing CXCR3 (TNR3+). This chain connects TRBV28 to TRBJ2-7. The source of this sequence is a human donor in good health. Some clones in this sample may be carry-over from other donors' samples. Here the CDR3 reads CASSFWQATYEQYF.